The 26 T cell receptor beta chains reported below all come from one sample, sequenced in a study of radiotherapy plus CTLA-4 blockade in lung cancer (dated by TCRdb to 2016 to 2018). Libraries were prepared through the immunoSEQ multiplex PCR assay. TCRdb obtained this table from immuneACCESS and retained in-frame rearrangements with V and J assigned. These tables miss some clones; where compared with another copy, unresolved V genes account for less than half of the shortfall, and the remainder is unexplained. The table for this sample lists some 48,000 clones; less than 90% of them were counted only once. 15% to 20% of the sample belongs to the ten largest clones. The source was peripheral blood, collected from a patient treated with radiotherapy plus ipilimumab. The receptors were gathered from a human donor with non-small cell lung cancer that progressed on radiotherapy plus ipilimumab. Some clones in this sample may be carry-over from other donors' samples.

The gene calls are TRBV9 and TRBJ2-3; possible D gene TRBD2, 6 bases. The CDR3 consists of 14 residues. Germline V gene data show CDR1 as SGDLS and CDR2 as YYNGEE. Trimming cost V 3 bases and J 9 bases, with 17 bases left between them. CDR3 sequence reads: CASSAGTAGRTQYF. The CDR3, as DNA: TGTGCCAGCAGCGCCGGAACGGCGGGACGGACGCAGTATTTT.

CDR3 residues: CASSTGDRGPAGELFF. The DNA of the CDR3 is TGCGCCAGCAGCACGGGGGACAGGGGTCCCGCCGGGGAGCTGTTTTTT. V gene TRBV5-1 combines with J gene TRBJ2-2; 10 bases match TRBD1. CDR1 is SGHRS and CDR2 is YFSETQ in the germline V gene. The CDR3 sequence is 16 residues long. With V trimmed by 4 bases and J by 6 bases, 9 bases remained unmatched.

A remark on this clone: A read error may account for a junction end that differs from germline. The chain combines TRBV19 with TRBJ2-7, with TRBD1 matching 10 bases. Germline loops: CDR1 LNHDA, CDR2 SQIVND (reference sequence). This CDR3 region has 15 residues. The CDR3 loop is CASSVDRGPSYEQYF. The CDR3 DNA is TGTGCCAGTAGTGTAGACAGGGGGCCGTCCTACGAGCAGTACTTC.

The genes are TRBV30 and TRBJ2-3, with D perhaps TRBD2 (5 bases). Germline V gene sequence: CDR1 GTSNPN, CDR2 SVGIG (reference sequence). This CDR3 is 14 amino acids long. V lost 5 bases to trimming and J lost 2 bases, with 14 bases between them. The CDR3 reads CAWRGALFTDTQYF. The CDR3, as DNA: TGTGCCTGGCGGGGAGCGCTCTTCACAGATACGCAGTATTTT. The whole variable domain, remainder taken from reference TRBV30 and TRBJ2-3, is SQTIHQWPATLVQPVGSPLSLECTVEGTSNPNLYWYRQAAGRGLQLLFYSVGIGQISSEVPQNLSASRPQDRQFILSSKKLLLSDSGFYLCAWRGALFTDTQYFGPGTRLTVL.

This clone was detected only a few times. The CDR3 coding sequence is TGTGCCAGCAGCCTAGACGGGAACTATGGCTACACCTTC. Its translation: CASSLDGNYGYTF. The chain joins TRBV6-5 to TRBJ1-2; D gene unclear. The CDR3 loop spans 13 amino acids. The V gene lost 6 bases and the J gene lost 2 bases, with 10 bases spanning the gap. The germline CDR1 and CDR2 sequences are MNHEY and SVGAGI.

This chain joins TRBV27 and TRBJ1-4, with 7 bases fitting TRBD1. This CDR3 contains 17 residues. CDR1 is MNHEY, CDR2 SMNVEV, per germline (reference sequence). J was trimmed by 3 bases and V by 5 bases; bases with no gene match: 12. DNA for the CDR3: TGTGCCAGCAGTCCCAGACAGGGCCGAATAGCTAATGAAAAACTGTTTTTT. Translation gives CASSPRQGRIANEKLFF.

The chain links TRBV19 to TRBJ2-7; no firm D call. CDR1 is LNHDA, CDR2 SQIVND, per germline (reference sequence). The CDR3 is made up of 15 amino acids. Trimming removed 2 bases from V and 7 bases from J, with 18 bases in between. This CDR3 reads CASSISTLTFGEQYF. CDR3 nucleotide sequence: TGTGCCAGTAGTATATCTACTCTAACTTTTGGTGAGCAGTACTTC.

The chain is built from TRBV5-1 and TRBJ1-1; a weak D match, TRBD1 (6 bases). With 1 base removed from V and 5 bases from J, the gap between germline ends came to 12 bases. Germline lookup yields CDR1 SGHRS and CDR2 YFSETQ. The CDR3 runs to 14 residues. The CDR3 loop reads CASSLLGAGTEAFF. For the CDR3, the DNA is TGCGCCAGCAGCTTGCTGGGGGCTGGTACTGAAGCTTTCTTT.

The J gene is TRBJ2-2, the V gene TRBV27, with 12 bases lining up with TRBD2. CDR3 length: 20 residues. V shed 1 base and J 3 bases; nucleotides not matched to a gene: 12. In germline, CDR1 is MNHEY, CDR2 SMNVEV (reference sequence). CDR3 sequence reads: CASSLYSSGRANWDTGELFF. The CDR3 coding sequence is TGTGCCAGCAGTTTATATTCTAGCGGGAGGGCCAATTGGGACACCGGGGAGCTGTTTTTT.

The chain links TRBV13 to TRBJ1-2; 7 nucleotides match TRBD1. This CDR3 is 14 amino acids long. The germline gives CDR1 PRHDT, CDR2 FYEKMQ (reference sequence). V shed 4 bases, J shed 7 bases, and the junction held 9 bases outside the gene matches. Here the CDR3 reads CASSSRQGEGGYTF. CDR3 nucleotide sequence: TGTGCCAGCAGCTCGCGACAGGGAGAGGGTGGCTACACCTTC. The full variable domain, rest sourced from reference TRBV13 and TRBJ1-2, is AAGVIQSPRHLIKEKRETATLKCYPIPRHDTVYWYQQGPGQDPQFLISFYEKMQSDKGSIPDRFSAQQFSDYHSELNMSSLELGDSALYFCASSSRQGEGGYTFGSGTRLTVV.

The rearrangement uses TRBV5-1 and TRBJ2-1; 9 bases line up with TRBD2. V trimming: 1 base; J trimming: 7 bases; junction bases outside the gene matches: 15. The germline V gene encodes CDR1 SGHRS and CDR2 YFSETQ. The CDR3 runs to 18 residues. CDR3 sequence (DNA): TGCGCCAGCAGCTTGTTTAATAGCGGGAGAAATTTGGTAAATGAGCAGTTCTTC. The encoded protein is CASSLFNSGRNLVNEQFF. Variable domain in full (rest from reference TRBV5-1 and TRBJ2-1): KAGVTQTPRYLIKTRGQQVTLSCSPISGHRSVSWYQQTPGQGLQFLFEYFSETQRNKGNFPGRFSGRQFSNSRSEMNVSTLELGDSALYLCASSLFNSGRNLVNEQFFGPGTRLTVL.

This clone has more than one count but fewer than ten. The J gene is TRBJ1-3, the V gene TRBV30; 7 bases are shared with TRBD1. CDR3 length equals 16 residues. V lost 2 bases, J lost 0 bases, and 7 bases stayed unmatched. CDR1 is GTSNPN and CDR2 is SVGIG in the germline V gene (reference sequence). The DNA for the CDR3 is TGTGCCTGGAGTCTGGGGACAGACAACTCTGGAAACACCATATATTTT. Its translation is CAWSLGTDNSGNTIYF. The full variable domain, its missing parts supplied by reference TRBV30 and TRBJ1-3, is SQTIHQWPATLVQPVGSPLSLECTVEGTSNPNLYWYRQAAGRGLQLLFYSVGIGQISSEVPQNLSASRPQDRQFILSSKKLLLSDSGFYLCAWSLGTDNSGNTIYFGEGSWLTVV.

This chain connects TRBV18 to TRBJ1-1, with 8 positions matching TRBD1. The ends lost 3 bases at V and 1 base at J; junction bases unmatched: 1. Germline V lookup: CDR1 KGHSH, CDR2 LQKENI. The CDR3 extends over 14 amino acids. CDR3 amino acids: CASSPGTGNTEAFF. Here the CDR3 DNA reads TGTGCCAGCTCACCGGGGACAGGGAACACTGAAGCTTTCTTT.

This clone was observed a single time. In nucleotides, the CDR3 is TGTGCCAGCAGCGTAGATGTGGGGGGGCCAGATACGCAGTATTTT. Its translation is CASSVDVGGPDTQYF. The V and J genes are TRBV9 and TRBJ2-3, with D possibly matching TRBD2 (7 bases). V was clipped by 0 bases and J by 4 bases, with 12 bases between them. The CDR3 consists of 15 residues. Germline CDR1 SGDLS, CDR2 YYNGEE.

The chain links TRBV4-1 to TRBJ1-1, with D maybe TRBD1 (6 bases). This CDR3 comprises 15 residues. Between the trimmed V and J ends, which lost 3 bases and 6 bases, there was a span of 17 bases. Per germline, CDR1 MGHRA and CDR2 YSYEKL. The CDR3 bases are TGCGCCAGCAGCCAGAATCTAAACAGGGTCTCTGAAGCTTTCTTT. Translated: CASSQNLNRVSEAFF.

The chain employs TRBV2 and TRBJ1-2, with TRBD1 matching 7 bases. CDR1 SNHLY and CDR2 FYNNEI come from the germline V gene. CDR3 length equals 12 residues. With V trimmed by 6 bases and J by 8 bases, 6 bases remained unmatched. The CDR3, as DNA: TGTGCCAGCAGCGACAGGGCGAGCGGCTACACCTTC. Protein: CASSDRASGYTF.

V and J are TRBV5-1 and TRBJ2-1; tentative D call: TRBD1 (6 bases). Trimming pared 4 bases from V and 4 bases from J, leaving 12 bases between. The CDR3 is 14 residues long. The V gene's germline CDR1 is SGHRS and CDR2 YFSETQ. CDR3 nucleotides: TGCGCCAGCAGCACCGGACAGTCTTACAATGAGCAGTTCTTC. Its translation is CASSTGQSYNEQFF.

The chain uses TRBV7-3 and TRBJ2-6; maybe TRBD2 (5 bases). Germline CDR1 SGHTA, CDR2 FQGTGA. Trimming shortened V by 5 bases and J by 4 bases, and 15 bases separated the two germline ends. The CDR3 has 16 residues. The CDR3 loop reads CASSQSREAGANVLTF. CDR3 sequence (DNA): TGTGCCAGCAGCCAATCACGGGAAGCCGGGGCCAACGTCCTGACTTTC.

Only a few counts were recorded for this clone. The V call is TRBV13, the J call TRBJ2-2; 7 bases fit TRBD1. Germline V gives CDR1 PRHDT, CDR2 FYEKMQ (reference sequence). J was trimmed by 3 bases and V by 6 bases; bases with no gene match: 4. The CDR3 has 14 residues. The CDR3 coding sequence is TGTGCCAGCAGTCAAGGACAGGACACCGGGGAGCTGTTTTTT. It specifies CASSQGQDTGELFF.

For the CDR3, the DNA is TGTGCCAGCAGTTACCGACCGGGTTCCTACGAGCAGTACTTC. Its protein is CASSYRPGSYEQYF. The chain recombines TRBV6-5 with TRBJ2-7; no clear D. Germline CDR1 MNHEY, CDR2 SVGAGI. The CDR3 runs to 14 residues. V was trimmed by 2 bases and J by 1 base, leaving 9 bases between them.

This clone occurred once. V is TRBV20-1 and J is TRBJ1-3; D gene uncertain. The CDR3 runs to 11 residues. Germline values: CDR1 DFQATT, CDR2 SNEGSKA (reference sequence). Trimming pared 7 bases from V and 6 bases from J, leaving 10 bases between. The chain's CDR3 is CSVTYLNTIYF. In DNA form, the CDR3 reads TGCAGTGTTACATATTTAAACACCATATATTTT.

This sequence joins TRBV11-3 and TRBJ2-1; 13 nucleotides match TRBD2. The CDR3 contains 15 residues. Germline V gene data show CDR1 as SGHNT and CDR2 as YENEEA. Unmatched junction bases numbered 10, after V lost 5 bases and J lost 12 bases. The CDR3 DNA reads TGTGCCAGCAGCGGGGGGACTAGCGGGACTGATGCGCAGTTCTTC. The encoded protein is CASSGGTSGTDAQFF. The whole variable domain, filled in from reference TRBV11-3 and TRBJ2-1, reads EAGVVQSPRYKIIEKKQPVAFWCNPISGHNTLYWYLQNLGQGPELLIRYENEEAVDDSQLPKDRFSAERLKGVDSTLKIQPAELGDSAVYLCASSGGTSGTDAQFFGPGTRLTVL.

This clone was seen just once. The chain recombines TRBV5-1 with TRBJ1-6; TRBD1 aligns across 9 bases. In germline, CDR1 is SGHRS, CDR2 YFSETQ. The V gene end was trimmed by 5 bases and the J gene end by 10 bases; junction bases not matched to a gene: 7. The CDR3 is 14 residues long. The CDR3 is CASRQGQGSSPLHF. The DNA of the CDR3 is TGCGCCAGCAGGCAAGGACAGGGGTCGTCACCCCTCCACTTT. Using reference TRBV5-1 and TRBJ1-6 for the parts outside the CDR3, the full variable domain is KAGVTQTPRYLIKTRGQQVTLSCSPISGHRSVSWYQQTPGQGLQFLFEYFSETQRNKGNFPGRFSGRQFSNSRSEMNVSTLELGDSALYLCASRQGQGSSPLHFGNGTRLTVT.

The CDR3 DNA sequence: TGTGCCAGCAGCTTGGTATCAGGGTGGAACACTGAAGCTTTCTTT. Protein: CASSLVSGWNTEAFF. The chain recombines TRBV5-6 with TRBJ1-1, with D maybe TRBD1 (5 bases). In germline, CDR1 is SGHDT, CDR2 YYEEEE. V dropped 0 bases and J dropped 1 base, with 10 bases sitting between them. This CDR3 region has 15 residues.

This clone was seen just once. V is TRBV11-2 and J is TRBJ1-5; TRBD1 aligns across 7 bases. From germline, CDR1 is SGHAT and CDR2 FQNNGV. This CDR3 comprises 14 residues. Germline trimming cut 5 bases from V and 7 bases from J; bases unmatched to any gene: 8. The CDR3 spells CASSLRQGEQPQHF. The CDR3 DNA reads TGTGCCAGCAGCCTTCGACAGGGCGAACAGCCCCAGCATTTT.

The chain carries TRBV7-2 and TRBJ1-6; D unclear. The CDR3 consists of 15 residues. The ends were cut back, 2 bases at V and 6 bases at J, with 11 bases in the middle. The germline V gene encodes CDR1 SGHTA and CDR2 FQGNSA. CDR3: CASSLSPGTNSPLHF. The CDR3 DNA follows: TGTGCCAGCAGCTTATCGCCGGGTACTAATTCACCCCTCCACTTT.